The clone carrying this T cell receptor (beta chain) showed up many times. Its matching antigen is unknown. The data were taken from a study of human T cells and chemical hapten exposure. Study outcomes and limitations: Expanded TCRs created a significantly greater count of big CDR3 similarity clusters than controls did.

TCRdb recomputed calls from the RACE reads with MiXCR, one row per CDR3 protein. Among about 85,000 distinct CDR3 sequences listed, 8.5% were seen once. Germline V CDR1 and CDR2: SQVTM, ANQGSEA. The junction had 9 bases not matched to a gene; V was cut back by 6 bases and J by 7 bases. CDR3 length: 14 residues. Time point indicated: pre-sensitization, week 0. Treatment here: therapeutic diphenylcyclopropenone sensitization with weekly scalp DPC. Sequencing was performed on whole blood, taken in connection with sensitization to the hapten diphenylcyclopropenone (DPC). This receptor was obtained from a man aged 35 to 55 with alopecia areata. Some clones in this sample may be carry-over from other donors' samples. The gene calls are TRBV29-1 and TRBJ2-1, with TRBD1 matching over 10 bases. CDR3 sequence: CSVVPGQGLNEQFF. For the CDR3, the DNA is TGCAGCGTAGTTCCGGGACAGGGGCTGAATGAGCAGTTCTTC.